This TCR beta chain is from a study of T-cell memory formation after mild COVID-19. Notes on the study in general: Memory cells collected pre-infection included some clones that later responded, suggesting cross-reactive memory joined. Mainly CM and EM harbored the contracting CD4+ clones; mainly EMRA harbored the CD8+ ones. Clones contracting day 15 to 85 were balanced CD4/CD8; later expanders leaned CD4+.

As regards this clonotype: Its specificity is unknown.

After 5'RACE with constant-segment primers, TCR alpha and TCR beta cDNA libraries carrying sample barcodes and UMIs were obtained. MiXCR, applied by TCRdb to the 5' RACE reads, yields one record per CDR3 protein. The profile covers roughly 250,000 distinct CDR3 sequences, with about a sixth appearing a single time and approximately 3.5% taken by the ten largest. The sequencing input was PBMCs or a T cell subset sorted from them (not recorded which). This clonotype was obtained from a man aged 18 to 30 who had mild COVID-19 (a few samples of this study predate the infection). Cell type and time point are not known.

The CDR3 loop reads CASSIDHGGLGQPQHF. The CDR3 DNA sequence: TGTGCCAGTAGTATAGATCACGGCGGGCTGGGGCAGCCCCAGCATTTT. The chain joins TRBV19 to TRBJ1-5; unclear D gene. V was shortened by 0 bases and J by 7 bases, with 16 bases between the two germline ends. Germline assignment: CDR1 LNHDA and CDR2 SQIVND (reference sequence). The CDR3 consists of 16 residues.